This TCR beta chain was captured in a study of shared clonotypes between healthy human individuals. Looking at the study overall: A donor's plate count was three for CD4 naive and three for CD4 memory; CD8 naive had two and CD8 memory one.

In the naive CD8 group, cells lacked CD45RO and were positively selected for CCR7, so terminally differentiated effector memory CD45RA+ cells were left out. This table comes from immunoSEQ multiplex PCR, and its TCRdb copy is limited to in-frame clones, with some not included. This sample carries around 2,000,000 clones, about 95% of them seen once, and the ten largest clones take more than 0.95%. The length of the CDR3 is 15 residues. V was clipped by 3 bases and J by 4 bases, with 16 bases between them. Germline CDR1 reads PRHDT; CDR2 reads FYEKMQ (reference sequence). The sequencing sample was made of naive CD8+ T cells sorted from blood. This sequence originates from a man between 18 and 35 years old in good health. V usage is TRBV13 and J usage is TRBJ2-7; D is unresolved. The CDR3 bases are TGTGCCAGCAGCTTGTTTGGATCCGCCCATTACGAGCAGTACTTC. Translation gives CASSLFGSAHYEQYF. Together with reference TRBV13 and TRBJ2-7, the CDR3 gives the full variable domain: AAGVIQSPRHLIKEKRETATLKCYPIPRHDTVYWYQQGPGQDPQFLISFYEKMQSDKGSIPDRFSAQQFSDYHSELNMSSLELGDSALYFCASSLFGSAHYEQYFGPGTRLTVT.